The clone carrying this TCR beta chain was counted a single time. Its antigen is undetermined. V lost 3 bases to trimming and J lost 10 bases, with 23 bases between them. Germline CDR1 reads SGDLS; CDR2 reads YYNGEE. This CDR3 spans 16 amino acids. The source of the sample is a study of graft-versus-host responses after intestinal transplantation. For the study at large: Multivisceral, liver-intestinal, or isolated intestinal transplants were given to recipients. General study results and limits: GvH clones were found in recipient marrow; some appeared first in ileum or blood.

Generated by immunoSEQ multiplex PCR, the TCRdb table keeps only in-frame clones and is missing some. The table includes over 100,000 clones, 85% to 95% detected once. V is TRBV9 and J is TRBJ2-1; tentative D call: TRBD2 (6 bases). The starting material was unstimulated CD8+ T cells sorted from spleen or lymph node cells, obtained before intestinal transplant. This TCR derives from a human donor who received an intestinal transplant. CDR3 loop: CASSADADSGLREQFF. DNA for the CDR3: TGTGCCAGCAGCGCTGACGCGGATAGCGGCCTTAGGGAGCAGTTCTTC.